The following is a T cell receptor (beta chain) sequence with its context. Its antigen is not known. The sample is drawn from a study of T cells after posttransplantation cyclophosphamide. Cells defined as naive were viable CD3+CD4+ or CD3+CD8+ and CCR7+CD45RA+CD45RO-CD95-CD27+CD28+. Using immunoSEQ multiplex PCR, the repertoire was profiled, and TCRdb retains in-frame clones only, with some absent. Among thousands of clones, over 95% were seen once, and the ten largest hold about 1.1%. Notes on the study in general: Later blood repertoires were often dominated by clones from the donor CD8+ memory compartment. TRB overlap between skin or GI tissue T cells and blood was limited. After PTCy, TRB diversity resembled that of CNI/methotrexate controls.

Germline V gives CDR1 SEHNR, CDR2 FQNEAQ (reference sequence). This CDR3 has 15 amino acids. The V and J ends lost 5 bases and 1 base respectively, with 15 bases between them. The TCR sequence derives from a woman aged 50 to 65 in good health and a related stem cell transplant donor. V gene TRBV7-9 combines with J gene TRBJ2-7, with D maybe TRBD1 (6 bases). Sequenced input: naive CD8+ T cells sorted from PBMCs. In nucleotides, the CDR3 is TGTGCCAGCAGCCCCCCTAGGGGGTTATCCTACGAGCAGTACTTC. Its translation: CASSPPRGLSYEQYF.